This TCR beta chain derives from a study of cytomegalovirus exposure and HLA in healthy donors. Regarding donors, all were healthy bone marrow donors. Concerning this clone itself: Its antigen remains unknown.

Study-wide findings and caveats: Later findings reportedly placed an Asian-associated ancestry cluster below the roughly 690-donor mean for N-insertions. TCR beta V segments were, for the most part, productive about 87% or about 30% of the time in an earlier analysis.

The PCR had 60 Vbeta and 13 Jbeta primers. Profiling relied on immunoSEQ multiplex PCR, and the TCRdb table lists in-frame clones only, not all of them. Of some 48,000 clones listed, around 80% are singletons. This CDR3 is built from 16 residues. Germline V gene data show CDR1 as WSHSY and CDR2 as SAAADI. J lost 4 bases, V lost 3 bases, and 12 bases had no gene match. The chain employs TRBV10-2 and TRBJ2-7, with TRBD1 matching over 7 bases. Specimen: PBMCs. This clonotype was obtained from a man under 40 in good health and CMV-seropositive. The CDR3 loop reads CASSEDRDRGYYEQYF. The DNA of the CDR3 is TGCGCCAGCAGTGAAGACCGGGACAGAGGGTATTACGAGCAGTACTTC.